The 17 T cell receptor beta chains reported below all come from one sample, sequenced in a study of blood T cell repertoires in COVID-19. The repertoire was sequenced with immunoSEQ multiplex PCR; TCRdb's copy has only in-frame clones and lacks some. The data show under 200,000 clones, approximately 80% seen once. Material for sequencing was PBMCs or T cells enriched from blood (not recorded which). The source of these receptors is a man in his fifties who had recovered from COVID-19.

The chain carries TRBV19 and TRBJ2-1, with D perhaps TRBD2 (7 bases). The germline CDR1 and CDR2 sequences are LNHDA and SQIVND (reference sequence). This CDR3 has 14 amino acids. Trimming shortened V by 4 bases and J by 3 bases, and 10 bases separated the two germline ends. This CDR3 is CASSSGGYYNEQFF. The CDR3 nucleotides are TGTGCCAGTAGTAGCGGGGGCTACTACAATGAGCAGTTCTTC.

The chain carries TRBV12-5 and TRBJ1-2; D is possibly TRBD1 (5 bases). The CDR3 runs to 13 residues. Deletions cut 6 bases from V and 1 base from J, with 9 bases between. Germline loops: CDR1 LGHNT, CDR2 FRNRAP. The CDR3 sequence: CASGGELNYGYTF. CDR3 sequence (DNA): TGTGCTAGTGGAGGGGAACTTAACTATGGCTACACCTTC.

V usage is TRBV20-1 and J usage is TRBJ1-1, with D possibly TRBD1 on 6 matching bases. Germline lookup yields CDR1 DFQATT and CDR2 SNEGSKA (reference sequence). V was shortened by 3 bases and J by 8 bases, with 10 bases between the two germline ends. The CDR3 has 11 residues. The CDR3 DNA reads as TGCAGTGCTAGTGGACAGCCCGAAGCTTTCTTT. Residues: CSASGQPEAFF.

The genes are TRBV7-9 and TRBJ2-3, with 10 bases aligning to TRBD2. Germline assignment: CDR1 SEHNR and CDR2 FQNEAQ (reference sequence). The ends lost 5 bases at V and 2 bases at J; junction bases unmatched: 4. The CDR3 length is 15 residues. CDR3 amino acids: CASSPGLADTDTQYF. DNA of the CDR3: TGTGCCAGCAGCCCCGGACTAGCGGACACAGATACGCAGTATTTT.

This clone appeared once. In DNA form, the CDR3 reads TGCGCCAGCAGCTTGGCAGGGGCGATCACAGATACGCAGTATTTT. This encodes CASSLAGAITDTQYF. The rearrangement uses TRBV5-1 and TRBJ2-3; perhaps TRBD1 as D (6 bases). The CDR3 is 15 residues long. The germline V gene has CDR1 SGHRS and CDR2 YFSETQ. The germline V and J ends were trimmed by 0 bases and 2 bases, with 10 bases remaining between them.

The genes are TRBV5-1 and TRBJ2-1; D is unresolved. The CDR3 length is 12 residues. V lost 0 bases and J lost 9, with 7 bases in between. The germline gives CDR1 SGHRS, CDR2 YFSETQ. The CDR3 nucleotides read TGCGCCAGCAGCTTGGGAGTTACTGAGCAGTTCTTC. Amino acid sequence: CASSLGVTEQFF.

This sequence joins TRBV28 and TRBJ1-3; 9 bases are a match to TRBD1. CDR1 and CDR2 (germline): MDHEN, SYDVKM. The CDR3 spans 15 residues. After removal of 5 bases from V and 4 bases from J, the junction contained 6 bases not matched to a gene. CDR3 nucleotides: TGTGCCAGCAGTCCCGGGACAGGGCCGGGAAACACCATATATTTT. Its protein product is CASSPGTGPGNTIYF.

This chain uses TRBV4-1 with TRBJ1-1; possible D gene TRBD1, 6 bases. Trimming removed 4 bases at V and 4 bases at J, with 13 bases between. The CDR3 contains 14 residues. Germline V lookup: CDR1 MGHRA, CDR2 YSYEKL. CDR3 sequence reads: CASSPSSRGTEAFF. For the CDR3, the DNA is TGCGCCAGCAGCCCGAGTTCCAGGGGCACTGAAGCTTTCTTT.

The chain recombines TRBV3-1 (or the pseudogene TRBV3-2) with TRBJ2-1, with D perhaps TRBD1 (5 bases). CDR1 is LGHDT and CDR2 is YNNKEL in the germline V gene (reference sequence). The CDR3 loop spans 14 amino acids. V was cut by 0 bases and J by 7 bases, with 10 bases left in between. The CDR3 protein is CASSQDPQDNEQFF. For the CDR3, the DNA is TGTGCCAGCAGCCAAGATCCACAGGATAATGAGCAGTTCTTC.

CDR3 sequence: CASSDRTGTEAFF. CDR3 coding DNA: TGTGCCAGCAGTGACCGAACAGGCACTGAAGCTTTCTTT. The chain is built from TRBV6-4 and TRBJ1-1; TRBD1 is a possible D gene (5 bases). The CDR3 is made up of 13 amino acids. With 2 bases removed from V and 4 bases from J, the gap between germline ends came to 8 bases. CDR1 MRHNA and CDR2 SNTAGT come from the germline V gene.

The chain links TRBV27 to TRBJ1-1, with D maybe TRBD1 (5 bases). V lost 7 bases and J 1 base, leaving 7 bases between the germline ends. Germline V gives CDR1 MNHEY, CDR2 SMNVEV (reference sequence). The CDR3 is made up of 12 amino acids. The DNA of the CDR3 is TGTGCCAGCACGGGGGGGAACACTGAAGCTTTCTTT. As protein: CASTGGNTEAFF.

The rearrangement links TRBV6-5 to TRBJ2-7; possible D gene TRBD2, 7 bases. The CDR3 runs 14 residues. The germline CDR1 and CDR2 sequences are MNHEY and SVGAGI. With 3 bases removed from V and 6 bases from J, the gap between germline ends came to 15 bases. This CDR3 is CASSYSAGGREQYF. In nucleotides, the CDR3 is TGTGCCAGCAGTTATTCTGCCGGGGGGCGCGAGCAGTACTTC.

The V gene is TRBV19, the J gene TRBJ2-3; 8 bases map to TRBD2. CDR3 length: 17 residues. From germline, CDR1 is LNHDA and CDR2 SQIVND (reference sequence). V shed 7 bases and J 0 bases; nucleotides not matched to a gene: 12. In nucleotides, the CDR3 is TGTGCCAGTAAGCCATCCGGTTTAGCGGGGAGCACAGATACGCAGTATTTT. Protein sequence: CASKPSGLAGSTDTQYF.

The J gene is TRBJ1-2, the V gene TRBV28; D may be TRBD1 (6 bases). Looked up from germline, CDR1 is MDHEN and CDR2 is SYDVKM. The CDR3 totals 13 residues. The ends were cut back, 5 bases at V and 3 bases at J, with 10 bases in the middle. CDR3 residues: CASSPTGYYGYTF. DNA of the CDR3: TGTGCCAGCAGTCCTACAGGGTACTATGGCTACACCTTC.

The count of this clone is one. The J gene is TRBJ2-1, the V gene TRBV6-1, with 7 bases identical to TRBD2. The CDR3 is made up of 16 amino acids. In germline, CDR1 is MNHNS, CDR2 SASEGT. V lost 4 bases, J lost 0 bases, and 6 bases stayed unmatched. The CDR3 region is CASSVLASGSYNEQFF. CDR3 nucleotides: TGTGCCAGCAGTGTATTGGCTAGCGGCTCCTACAATGAGCAGTTCTTC.

This clone has a single count. The J gene is TRBJ2-5, the V gene TRBV29-1; 7 bases fit TRBD1. Germline CDR1 reads SQVTM; CDR2 reads ANQGSEA. The V and J ends lost 4 bases and 1 base, in that order; junction bases with no gene match: 6. The CDR3 has 14 residues. The CDR3 bases are TGCAGCGTTGCTCAGGGGGTGGTCCAAGAGACCCAGTACTTC. Translation gives CSVAQGVVQETQYF.

This sequence joins TRBV28 and TRBJ2-7, with a weak D call TRBD1 (5 bases). Looked up from germline, CDR1 is MDHEN and CDR2 is SYDVKM. V was cut by 6 bases and J by 2 bases, with 14 bases left in between. The CDR3 consists of 14 residues. In DNA, the CDR3 is TGTGCCAGCAGCCCTCCAGGGTTCCCCTACGAGCAGTACTTC. Translation: CASSPPGFPYEQYF.